Each of the 27 T cell receptor beta chains below was sequenced from the same sample in a study of blood T cell repertoires in COVID-19. Produced via immunoSEQ multiplex PCR; TCRdb's table is partial and in-frame only. Of hundreds of thousands of clones in the sample, around nine tenths were seen once. Sequenced: peripheral blood. The receptor set was obtained from a woman between 18 and 30 years old who had recovered from COVID-19.

The rearrangement uses TRBV7-9 and TRBJ2-1; possibly TRBD2 for D (5 bases). With 2 bases removed from V and 9 bases from J, the gap between germline ends came to 14 bases. CDR1 SEHNR and CDR2 FQNEAQ come from the germline V gene (reference sequence). The CDR3 loop spans 14 amino acids. The CDR3 nucleotides read TGTGCCAGCAGCTTAACCGGACTCCACGGTGAGCAGTTCTTC. Protein product: CASSLTGLHGEQFF.

The V gene is TRBV4-1, the J gene TRBJ1-1; 8 nucleotides agree with TRBD1. CDR3 length: 15 amino acids. CDR1 is MGHRA and CDR2 is YSYEKL in the germline V gene. Trimming took 0 bases from V and 5 from J; bases not matched to a gene: 5. CDR3 residues: CASSQDHRGSTEAFF. The CDR3 DNA follows: TGCGCCAGCAGCCAAGATCACAGGGGGAGTACTGAAGCTTTCTTT.

The chain combines TRBV6-5 with TRBJ1-1, with D perhaps matching TRBD1 (5 bases). V gave up 0 bases and J gave up 1 base, with 12 bases separating them. CDR1 and CDR2 from the germline V gene are MNHEY and SVGAGI. This CDR3 is 16 amino acids long. CDR3 sequence: CASSYSPNRRNTEAFF. The CDR3 coding sequence is TGTGCCAGCAGTTACTCGCCTAACAGGAGGAACACTGAAGCTTTCTTT.

This clone was recorded once. This chain connects TRBV7-2 to TRBJ2-5, with 8 bases fitting TRBD2. Germline CDR1 and CDR2: SGHTA and FQGNSA. V was pared by 6 bases and J by 7 bases, with 10 bases of the junction left unmatched. The CDR3 runs 14 residues. CDR3 sequence (DNA): TGTGCCAGCAGACCTAGCGGGCTAGTCGGGACCCAGTACTTC. Its translation is CASRPSGLVGTQYF. The full variable domain, with the rest looked up from reference TRBV7-2 and TRBJ2-5, is GAGVSQSPSNKVTEKGKDVELRCDPISGHTALYWYRQSLGQGLEFLIYFQGNSAPDKSGLPSDRFSAERTGGSVSTLTIQRTQQEDSAVYLCASRPSGLVGTQYFGPGTRLLVL.

This chain connects TRBV27 to TRBJ1-5; the D gene is possibly TRBD1 (5 bases). V lost 3 bases to trimming and J lost 0 bases, with 15 bases between them. The germline V gene has CDR1 MNHEY and CDR2 SMNVEV (reference sequence). The CDR3 loop spans 17 amino acids. The CDR3 protein is CASSLRGGSYSNQPQHF. CDR3 nucleotide sequence: TGTGCCAGCAGTTTGAGGGGAGGATCTTATAGCAATCAGCCCCAGCATTTT.

The chain carries TRBV5-6 and TRBJ2-7, with no clear D. Germline CDR1 reads SGHDT; CDR2 reads YYEEEE. V dropped 0 bases and J dropped 5 bases, with 6 bases sitting between them. CDR3 length: 12 residues. The CDR3 region has the DNA TGTGCCAGCAGCTTGGGTCGGGACGAGCAGTACTTC. The encoded protein is CASSLGRDEQYF.

J is TRBJ2-3 and V is TRBV12-5, with TRBD2 matching 12 bases. The CDR3 consists of 18 residues. The germline V gene encodes CDR1 LGHNT and CDR2 FRNRAP. V lost 9 bases, J lost 4 bases, and 17 bases stayed unmatched. CDR3 bases: TGTGCTAGCGCCTCCCGAGGGGCTAGCGGGAGGGTCGCAGATACGCAGTATTTT. Translated: CASASRGASGRVADTQYF. The full variable domain, completed using reference TRBV12-5 and TRBJ2-3, is DARVTQTPRHKVTEMGQEVTMRCQPILGHNTVFWYRQTMMQGLELLAYFRNRAPLDDSGMPKDRFSAEMPDATLATLKIQPSEPRDSAVYFCASASRGASGRVADTQYFGPGTRLTVL.

The count of this clone is one. This chain uses TRBV3-1 (or the pseudogene TRBV3-2) with TRBJ1-1; the match to TRBD1 covers 9 bases. Per the germline V gene, CDR1 is LGHDT and CDR2 is YNNKEL (reference sequence). The CDR3 has 15 amino acids. The junction had 7 bases not matched to a gene; V was cut back by 4 bases and J by 4 bases. This CDR3 is CASSPDRGVSTEAFF. In DNA form, the CDR3 reads TGTGCCAGCAGCCCGGACAGGGGAGTAAGCACTGAAGCTTTCTTT.

This sequence joins TRBV18 and TRBJ2-1; D remains ambiguous. Trimming removed 3 bases from V and 8 bases from J, with 14 bases in between. Germline V CDR1 and CDR2: KGHSH, LQKENI. The CDR3 extends over 14 amino acids. The CDR3 DNA reads TGTGCCAGCTCACCCCACGGTCTAGGCGATGAGCAGTTCTTC. Amino acids: CASSPHGLGDEQFF. Together with reference TRBV18 and TRBJ2-1, the CDR3 gives the full variable domain: NAGVMQNPRHLVRRRGQEARLRCSPMKGHSHVYWYRQLPEEGLKFMVYLQKENIIDESGMPKERFSAEFPKEGPSILRIQQVVRGDSAAYFCASSPHGLGDEQFFGPGTRLTVL.

The chain employs TRBV7-9 and TRBJ2-3, with D possibly being TRBD2 (6 bases). The CDR3 extends over 15 amino acids. Germline-derived CDR1 and CDR2 are SEHNR and FQNEAQ (reference sequence). The germline V and J ends were trimmed by 5 bases and 6 bases, with 18 bases remaining between them. Here the CDR3 DNA reads TGTGCCAGCAGCGAAGAAGGTTTCCGGGGGGATACGCAGTATTTT. It specifies CASSEEGFRGDTQYF.

This clone appeared a few times. This rearrangement joins TRBV4-1 to TRBJ1-5, with unresolved D. Trimming stripped 0 bases from V and 7 bases from J, with 13 bases between. This CDR3 region has 15 residues. Germline loops: CDR1 MGHRA, CDR2 YSYEKL. CDR3 sequence reads: CASSQDSTGRQPQHF. The CDR3 DNA reads as TGCGCCAGCAGCCAAGATAGCACGGGTCGCCAGCCCCAGCATTTT.

The chain recombines TRBV7-2 with TRBJ2-1; 10 positions match TRBD2. CDR1 and CDR2 (germline): SGHTA, FQGNSA. The CDR3 extends over 13 amino acids. With V trimmed by 7 bases and J by 6 bases, 3 bases remained unmatched. The CDR3 loop is CASNSGRFNEQFF. CDR3 coding DNA: TGTGCCAGCAATAGCGGGAGGTTCAATGAGCAGTTCTTC.

V is TRBV14 and J is TRBJ2-7; D unclear. Germline CDR1 SGHDN, CDR2 FVKESK. Deletions cut 4 bases from V and 4 bases from J, with 17 bases between. The CDR3 spans 15 residues. CDR3 amino acids: CASSPLDSGKYEQYF. CDR3 nucleotide sequence: TGTGCCAGCAGCCCCTTAGATTCAGGAAAATACGAGCAGTACTTC.

This clone has more than one count but fewer than ten. J is TRBJ2-6 and V is TRBV1; the table's D gene call, TRBD1, was not cross checked with the DNA. TRBV1 is flagged as a pseudogene. The CDR3 runs to 17 residues. In DNA form, the CDR3 reads TGCACCAGCAGCCGACTCAGGGCTGGAGCTGGGGCCAACGTCCTGACTTTC. It specifies CTSSRLRAGAGANVLTF.

The chain recombines TRBV6-6 with TRBJ1-1, with 9 bases identical to TRBD1. This CDR3 is built from 16 residues. Germline V CDR1 and CDR2: MNHNY, SVGAGI (reference sequence). J lost 6 bases, V lost 2 bases, and 10 bases had no gene match. CDR3 in amino acids: CASSYKGQGEKPEAFF. The CDR3 DNA follows: TGTGCCAGCAGTTACAAGGGACAGGGCGAAAAGCCTGAAGCTTTCTTT.

The chain combines TRBV29-1 with TRBJ1-1; D call uncertain. From germline, CDR1 is SQVTM and CDR2 ANQGSEA. Trimming pared 4 bases from V and 0 bases from J, leaving 6 bases between. This CDR3 region has 12 residues. The DNA for the CDR3 is TGCAGCGTTGCTAAGCTGAACACTGAAGCTTTCTTT. Its translation is CSVAKLNTEAFF.

The gene calls are TRBV28 and TRBJ1-1; D gene uncertain. The germline V and J ends were trimmed by 6 bases and 3 bases, with 14 bases remaining between them. The CDR3 covers 14 residues. The germline V gene encodes CDR1 MDHEN and CDR2 SYDVKM. CDR3 nucleotides: TGTGCCAGCAGGTCGTCTACCACCTACACTGAAGCTTTCTTT. This translates into CASRSSTTYTEAFF.

The V and J genes are TRBV6-2 or TRBV6-3 and TRBJ2-7, with a tentative D call TRBD1 (5 bases). Trimming shortened V by 5 bases and J by 0 bases, and 14 bases separated the two germline ends. Germline V gives CDR1 MNHEY, CDR2 SVGEGT. The CDR3 runs 15 residues. DNA for the CDR3: TGTGCCAGCAGTCTACAACAGGTCACCTCCTACGAGCAGTACTTC. This encodes CASSLQQVTSYEQYF.

This chain joins TRBV30 and TRBJ1-1; 7 nucleotides agree with TRBD1. The ends lost 5 bases at V and 4 bases at J; junction bases unmatched: 7. Germline lookup yields CDR1 GTSNPN and CDR2 SVGIG (reference sequence). This CDR3 is 13 amino acids long. The CDR3 sequence: CAWWAGGLTEAFF. CDR3 DNA: TGTGCCTGGTGGGCAGGGGGTCTCACTGAAGCTTTCTTT.

The V gene is TRBV6-5, the J gene TRBJ2-1; D may be TRBD2 (5 bases). Trimming pared 0 bases from V and 8 bases from J, leaving 11 bases between. This CDR3 contains 14 residues. Germline-derived CDR1 and CDR2 are MNHEY and SVGAGI. The CDR3 region has the DNA TGTGCCAGCAGTTACTCGAGAGGGCGCGATGAGCAGTTCTTC. It is translated as CASSYSRGRDEQFF.

The genes are TRBV29-1 and TRBJ1-1; D is unclear. V was clipped by 4 bases and J by 3 bases, with 15 bases between them. CDR3 length: 14 residues. In germline, CDR1 is SQVTM, CDR2 ANQGSEA. This CDR3 reads CSVAVGNEYTEAFF. The CDR3 DNA is TGCAGCGTTGCGGTCGGTAATGAGTACACTGAAGCTTTCTTT.

The chain couples TRBV20-1 to TRBJ2-7; D gene unclear. Germline loops: CDR1 DFQATT, CDR2 SNEGSKA (reference sequence). V was pared by 7 bases and J by 3 bases, with 10 bases between. CDR3 length: 11 residues. Here the CDR3 reads CSGRLDYEQYF. The CDR3 coding sequence is TGCAGTGGCAGACTGGACTACGAGCAGTACTTC.

V usage is TRBV20-1 and J usage is TRBJ2-7; D unclear. From germline, CDR1 is DFQATT and CDR2 SNEGSKA (reference sequence). Trimming removed 5 bases at V and 3 bases at J, with 8 bases between. The CDR3 has 11 amino acids. CDR3 nucleotide sequence: TGCAGTGCTCTTCTTAACTACGAGCAGTACTTC. As protein: CSALLNYEQYF.

The rearrangement joins TRBV5-8 to TRBJ1-2, with 8 bases fitting TRBD1. Trimming cost V 5 bases and J 4 bases; bases outside gene matches: 10. CDR1 and CDR2 (germline): SGHTS, YDEGEE. There are 15 residues in the CDR3. The CDR3 DNA follows: TGTGCCAGCAGATCCGGACAGGGATCTATCTATGGCTACACCTTC. As protein: CASRSGQGSIYGYTF. The full variable domain, completed using reference TRBV5-8 and TRBJ1-2, is EAGVTQSPTHLIKTRGQQATLRCSPISGHTSVYWYQQALGLGLQFLLWYDEGEERNRGNFPPRFSGRQFPNYSSELNVNALELEDSALYLCASRSGQGSIYGYTFGSGTRLTVV.

The genes are TRBV4-2 and TRBJ1-2; D unresolved. The germline CDR1 and CDR2 sequences are LGHNA and YNFKEQ. V dropped 0 bases and J dropped 4 bases, with 12 bases sitting between them. There are 15 residues in the CDR3. The CDR3 DNA follows: TGTGCCAGCAGCCAAGATAAGGGAGGGCGCTATGGCTACACCTTC. Translation: CASSQDKGGRYGYTF.

In its sample, this clone was seen a few times. V and J are TRBV7-9 and TRBJ2-7; 8 bases align to TRBD1. The CDR3 contains 13 residues. J gave up 7 bases and V 5 bases, and 7 bases lay outside the gene matches. Germline CDR1 reads SEHNR; CDR2 reads FQNEAQ (reference sequence). CDR3 protein: CASSARDRREQYF. CDR3 sequence (DNA): TGTGCCAGCAGCGCTCGGGACAGGAGGGAGCAGTACTTC.

The rearrangement uses TRBV12-3 or TRBV12-4 and TRBJ1-5, with D unclear. This CDR3 is built from 13 residues. V was shortened by 6 bases and J by 1 base, with 7 bases between the two germline ends. The CDR3 DNA reads TGTGCCAGCAGCCCCGGGAGCAATCAGCCCCAGCATTTT. Protein product: CASSPGSNQPQHF.